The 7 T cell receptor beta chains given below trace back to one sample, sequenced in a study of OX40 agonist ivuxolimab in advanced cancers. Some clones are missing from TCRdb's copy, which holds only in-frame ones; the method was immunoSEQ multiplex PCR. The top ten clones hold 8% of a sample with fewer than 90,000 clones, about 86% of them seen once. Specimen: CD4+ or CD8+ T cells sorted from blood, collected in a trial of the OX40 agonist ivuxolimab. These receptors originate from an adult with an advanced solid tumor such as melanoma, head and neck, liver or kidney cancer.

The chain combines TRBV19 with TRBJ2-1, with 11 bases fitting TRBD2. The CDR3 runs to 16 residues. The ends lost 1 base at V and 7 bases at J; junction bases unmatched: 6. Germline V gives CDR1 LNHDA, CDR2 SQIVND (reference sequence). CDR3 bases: TGTGCCAGTAGTATAGCCCTAGCGGGGGGTAGGAATGAGCAGTTCTTC. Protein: CASSIALAGGRNEQFF.

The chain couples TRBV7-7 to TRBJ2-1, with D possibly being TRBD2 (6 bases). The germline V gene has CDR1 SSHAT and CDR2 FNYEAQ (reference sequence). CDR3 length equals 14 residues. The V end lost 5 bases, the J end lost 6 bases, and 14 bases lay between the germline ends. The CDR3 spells CASSPQLGGNEQFF. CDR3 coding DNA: TGTGCCAGCAGCCCCCAGTTGGGGGGCAATGAGCAGTTCTTC.

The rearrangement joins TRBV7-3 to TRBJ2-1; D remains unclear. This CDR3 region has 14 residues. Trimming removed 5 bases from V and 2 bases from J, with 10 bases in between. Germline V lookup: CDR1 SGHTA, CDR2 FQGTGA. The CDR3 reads CASSLGPTYNEQFF. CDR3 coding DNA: TGTGCCAGCAGCCTAGGCCCGACCTACAATGAGCAGTTCTTC.

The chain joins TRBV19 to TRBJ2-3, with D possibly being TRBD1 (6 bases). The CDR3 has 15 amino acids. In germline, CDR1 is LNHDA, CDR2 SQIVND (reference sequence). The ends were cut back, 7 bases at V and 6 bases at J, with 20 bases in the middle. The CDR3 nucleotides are TGTGCCAGTAAAACAGGGCGAATCCCGGCGGATACGCAGTATTTT. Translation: CASKTGRIPADTQYF.

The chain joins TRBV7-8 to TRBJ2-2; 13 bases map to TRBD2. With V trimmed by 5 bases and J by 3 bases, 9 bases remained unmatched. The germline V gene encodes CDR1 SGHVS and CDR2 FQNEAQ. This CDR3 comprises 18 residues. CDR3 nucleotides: TGTGCCAGCAGCAAGCGGACTAGCGGGAGTGTGGACACCGGGGAGCTGTTTTTT. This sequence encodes CASSKRTSGSVDTGELFF.

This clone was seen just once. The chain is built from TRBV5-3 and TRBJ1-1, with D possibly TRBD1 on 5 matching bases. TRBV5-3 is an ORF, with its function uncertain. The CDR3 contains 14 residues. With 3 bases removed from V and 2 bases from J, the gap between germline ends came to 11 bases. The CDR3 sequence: CARSSRQLNTEAFF. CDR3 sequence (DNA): TGTGCCAGAAGCTCCCGACAGCTTAACACTGAAGCTTTCTTT.

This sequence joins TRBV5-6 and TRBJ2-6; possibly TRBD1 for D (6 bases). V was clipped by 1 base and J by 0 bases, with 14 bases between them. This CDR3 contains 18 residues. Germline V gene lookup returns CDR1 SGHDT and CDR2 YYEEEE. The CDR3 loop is CASSLLDRLSSGANVLTF. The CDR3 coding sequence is TGTGCCAGCAGCTTGCTAGACAGGCTTAGCTCTGGGGCCAACGTCCTGACTTTC.